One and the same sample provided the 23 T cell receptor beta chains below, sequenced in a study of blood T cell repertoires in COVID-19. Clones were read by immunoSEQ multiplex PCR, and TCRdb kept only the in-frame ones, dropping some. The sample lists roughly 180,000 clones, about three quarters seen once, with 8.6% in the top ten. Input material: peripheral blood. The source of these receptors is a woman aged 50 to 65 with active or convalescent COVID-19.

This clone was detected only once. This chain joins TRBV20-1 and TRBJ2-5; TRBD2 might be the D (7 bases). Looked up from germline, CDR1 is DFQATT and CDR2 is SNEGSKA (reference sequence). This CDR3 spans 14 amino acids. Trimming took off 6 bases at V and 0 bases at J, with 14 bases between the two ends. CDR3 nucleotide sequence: TGCAGTGCCAGTAGGGGGGGAGACCAAGAGACCCAGTACTTC. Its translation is CSASRGGDQETQYF.

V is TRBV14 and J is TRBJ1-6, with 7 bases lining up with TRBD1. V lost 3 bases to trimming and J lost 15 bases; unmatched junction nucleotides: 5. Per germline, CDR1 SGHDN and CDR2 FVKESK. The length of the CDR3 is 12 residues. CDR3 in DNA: TGTGCCAGCAGCCACAACCAGGGGGACCTCCACTTT. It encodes CASSHNQGDLHF.

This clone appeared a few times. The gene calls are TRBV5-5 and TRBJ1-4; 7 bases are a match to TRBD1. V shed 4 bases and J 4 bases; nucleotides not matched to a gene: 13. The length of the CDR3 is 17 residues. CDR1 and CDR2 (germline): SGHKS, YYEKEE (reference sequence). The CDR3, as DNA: TGTGCCAGCAGCCTTCTTCATAGGGGGCAGGGTAATGAAAAACTGTTTTTT. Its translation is CASSLLHRGQGNEKLFF.

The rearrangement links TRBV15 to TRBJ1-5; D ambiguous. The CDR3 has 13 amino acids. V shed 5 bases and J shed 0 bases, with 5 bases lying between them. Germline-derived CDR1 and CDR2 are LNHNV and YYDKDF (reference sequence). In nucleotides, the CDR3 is TGTGCCACCAGCGGCGGTAGCAATCAGCCCCAGCATTTT. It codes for CATSGGSNQPQHF.

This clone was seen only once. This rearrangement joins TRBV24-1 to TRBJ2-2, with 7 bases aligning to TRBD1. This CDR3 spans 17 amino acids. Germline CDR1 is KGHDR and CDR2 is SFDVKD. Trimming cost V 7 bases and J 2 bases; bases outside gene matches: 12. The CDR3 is CATSRHTGAANTGELFF. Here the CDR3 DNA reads TGTGCCACCAGCCGTCATACAGGGGCGGCAAACACCGGGGAGCTGTTTTTT.

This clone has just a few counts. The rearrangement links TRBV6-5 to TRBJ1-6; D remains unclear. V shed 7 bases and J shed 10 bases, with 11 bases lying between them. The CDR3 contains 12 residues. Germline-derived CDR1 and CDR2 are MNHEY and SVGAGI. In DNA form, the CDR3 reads TGTGCCAGCAATTCCAAGAGGTCACCCCTCCACTTT. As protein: CASNSKRSPLHF.

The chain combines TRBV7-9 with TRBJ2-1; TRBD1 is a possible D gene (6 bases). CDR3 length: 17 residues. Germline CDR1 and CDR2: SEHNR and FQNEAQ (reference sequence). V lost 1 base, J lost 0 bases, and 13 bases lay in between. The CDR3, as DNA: TGTGCCAGCAGCTTAGGGGGGCGGGCTAGCTCCTACAATGAGCAGTTCTTC. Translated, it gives CASSLGGRASSYNEQFF.

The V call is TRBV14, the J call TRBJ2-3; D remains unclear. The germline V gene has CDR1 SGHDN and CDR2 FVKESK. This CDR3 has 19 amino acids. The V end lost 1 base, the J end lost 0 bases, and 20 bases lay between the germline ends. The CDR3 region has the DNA TGTGCCAGCAGCCAAGGGTGGCAGGCCACACTCTCGAGCACAGATACGCAGTATTTT. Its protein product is CASSQGWQATLSSTDTQYF. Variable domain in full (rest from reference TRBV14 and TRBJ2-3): EAGVTQFPSHSVIEKGQTVTLRCDPISGHDNLYWYRRVMGKEIKFLLHFVKESKQDESGMPNNRFLAERTGGTYSTLKVQPAELEDSGVYFCASSQGWQATLSSTDTQYFGPGTRLTVL.

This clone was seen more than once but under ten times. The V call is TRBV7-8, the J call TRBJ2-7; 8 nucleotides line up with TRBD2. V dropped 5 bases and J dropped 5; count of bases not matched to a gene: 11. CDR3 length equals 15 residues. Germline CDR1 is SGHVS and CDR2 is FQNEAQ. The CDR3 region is CASSDPRTSQNEQYF. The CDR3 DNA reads TGTGCCAGCAGCGACCCCCGGACTAGCCAGAACGAGCAGTACTTC.

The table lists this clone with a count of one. The CDR3 nucleotides are TGTGCCAGCAGCAGACGGACAGTTACGAACACTGAAGCTTTCTTT. Its translation: CASSRRTVTNTEAFF. The J gene is TRBJ1-1, the V gene TRBV7-2; TRBD1 is a possible D gene (6 bases). V was pared by 5 bases and J by 1 base, with 14 bases between. CDR1 is SGHTA and CDR2 is FQGNSA in the germline V gene. CDR3 size: 15 residues.

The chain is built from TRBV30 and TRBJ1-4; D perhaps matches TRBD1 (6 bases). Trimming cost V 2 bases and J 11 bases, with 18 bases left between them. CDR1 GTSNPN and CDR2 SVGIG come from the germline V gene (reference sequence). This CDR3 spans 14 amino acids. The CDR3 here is CAWSPPGEGLKLFF. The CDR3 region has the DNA TGTGCCTGGAGTCCCCCAGGGGAGGGTTTGAAACTGTTTTTT.

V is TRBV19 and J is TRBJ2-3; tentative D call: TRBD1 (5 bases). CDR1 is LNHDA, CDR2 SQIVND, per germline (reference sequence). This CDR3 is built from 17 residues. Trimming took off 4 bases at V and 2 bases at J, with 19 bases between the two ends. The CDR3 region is CASSSREVGGHTDTQYF. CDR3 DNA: TGTGCCAGTAGTAGTCGTGAGGTTGGCGGACACACAGATACGCAGTATTTT.

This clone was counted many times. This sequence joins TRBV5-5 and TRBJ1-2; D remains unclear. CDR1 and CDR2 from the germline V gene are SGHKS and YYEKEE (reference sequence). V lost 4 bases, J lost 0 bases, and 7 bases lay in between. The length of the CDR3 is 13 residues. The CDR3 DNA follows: TGTGCCAGCAGCCCGGGTTCTAACTATGGCTACACCTTC. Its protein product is CASSPGSNYGYTF.

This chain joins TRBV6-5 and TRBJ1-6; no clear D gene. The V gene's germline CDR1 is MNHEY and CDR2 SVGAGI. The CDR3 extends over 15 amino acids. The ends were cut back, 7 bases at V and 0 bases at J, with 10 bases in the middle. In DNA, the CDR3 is TGTGCCAGCATGAGGGAACGCTCCTATAATTCACCCCTCCACTTT. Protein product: CASMRERSYNSPLHF.

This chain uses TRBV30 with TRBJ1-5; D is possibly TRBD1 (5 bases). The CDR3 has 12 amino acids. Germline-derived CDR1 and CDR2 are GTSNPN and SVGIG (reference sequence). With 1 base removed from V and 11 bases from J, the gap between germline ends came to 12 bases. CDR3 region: CAWSGAGKAQHF. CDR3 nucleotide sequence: TGTGCCTGGAGTGGGGCAGGGAAGGCCCAGCATTTT.

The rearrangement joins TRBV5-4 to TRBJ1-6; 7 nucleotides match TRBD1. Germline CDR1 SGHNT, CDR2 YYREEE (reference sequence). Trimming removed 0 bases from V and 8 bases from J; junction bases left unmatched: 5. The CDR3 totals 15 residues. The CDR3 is CASSLDRGSYSPLHF. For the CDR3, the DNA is TGTGCCAGCAGCTTGGACAGGGGTAGTTATTCACCCCTCCACTTT.

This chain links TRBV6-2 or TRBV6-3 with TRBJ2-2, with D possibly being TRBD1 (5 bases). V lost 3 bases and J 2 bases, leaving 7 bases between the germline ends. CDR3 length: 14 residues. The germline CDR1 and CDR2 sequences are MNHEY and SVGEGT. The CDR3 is CASSYDRNTGELFF. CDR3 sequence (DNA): TGTGCCAGCAGTTATGACAGAAACACCGGGGAGCTGTTTTTT.

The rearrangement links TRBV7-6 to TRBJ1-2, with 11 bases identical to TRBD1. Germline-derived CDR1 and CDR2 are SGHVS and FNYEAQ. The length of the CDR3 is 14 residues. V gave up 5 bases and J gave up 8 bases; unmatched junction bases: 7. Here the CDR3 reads CASSTGQGARGYTF. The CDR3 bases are TGTGCCAGCAGCACCGGACAGGGGGCGCGAGGCTACACCTTC.

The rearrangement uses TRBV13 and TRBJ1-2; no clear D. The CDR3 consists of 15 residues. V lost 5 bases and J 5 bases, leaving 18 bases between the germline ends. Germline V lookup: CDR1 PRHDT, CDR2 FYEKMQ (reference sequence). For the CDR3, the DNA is TGTGCCAGCAGCCCAACCAGATCCTCGGGGTATGGCTACACCTTC. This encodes CASSPTRSSGYGYTF.

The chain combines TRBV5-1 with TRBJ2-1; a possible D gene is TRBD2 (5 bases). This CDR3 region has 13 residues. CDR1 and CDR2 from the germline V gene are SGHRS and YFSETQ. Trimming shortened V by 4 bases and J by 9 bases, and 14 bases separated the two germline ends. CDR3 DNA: TGCGCCAGCAGCCTGTCTAGCAGCACTGAGCAGTTCTTC. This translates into CASSLSSSTEQFF.

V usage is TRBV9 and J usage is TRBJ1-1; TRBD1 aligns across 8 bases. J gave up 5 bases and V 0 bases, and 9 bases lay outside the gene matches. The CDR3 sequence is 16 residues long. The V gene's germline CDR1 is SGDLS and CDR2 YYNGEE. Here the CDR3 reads CASSVGGQESRTEAFF. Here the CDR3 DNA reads TGTGCCAGCAGCGTAGGGGGACAGGAGAGCAGGACTGAAGCTTTCTTT.

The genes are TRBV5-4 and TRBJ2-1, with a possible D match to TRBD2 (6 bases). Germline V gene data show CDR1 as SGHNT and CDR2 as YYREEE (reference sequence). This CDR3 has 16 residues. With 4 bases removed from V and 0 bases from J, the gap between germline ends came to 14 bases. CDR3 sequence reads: CASSRGTVNSYNEQFF. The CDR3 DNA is TGTGCCAGCAGCCGGGGGACGGTCAACTCCTACAATGAGCAGTTCTTC.

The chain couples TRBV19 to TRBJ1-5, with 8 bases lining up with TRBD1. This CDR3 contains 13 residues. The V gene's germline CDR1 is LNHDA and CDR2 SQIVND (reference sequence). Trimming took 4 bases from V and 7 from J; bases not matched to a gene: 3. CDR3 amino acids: CASSTDRVQPQHF. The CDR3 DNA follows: TGTGCCAGTAGTACGGACAGGGTCCAGCCCCAGCATTTT. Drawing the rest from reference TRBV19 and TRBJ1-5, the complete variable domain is DGGITQSPKYLFRKEGQNVTLSCEQNLNHDAMYWYRQDPGQGLRLIYYSQIVNDFQKGDIAEGYSVSREKKESFPLTVTSAQKNPTAFYLCASSTDRVQPQHFGDGTRLSIL.